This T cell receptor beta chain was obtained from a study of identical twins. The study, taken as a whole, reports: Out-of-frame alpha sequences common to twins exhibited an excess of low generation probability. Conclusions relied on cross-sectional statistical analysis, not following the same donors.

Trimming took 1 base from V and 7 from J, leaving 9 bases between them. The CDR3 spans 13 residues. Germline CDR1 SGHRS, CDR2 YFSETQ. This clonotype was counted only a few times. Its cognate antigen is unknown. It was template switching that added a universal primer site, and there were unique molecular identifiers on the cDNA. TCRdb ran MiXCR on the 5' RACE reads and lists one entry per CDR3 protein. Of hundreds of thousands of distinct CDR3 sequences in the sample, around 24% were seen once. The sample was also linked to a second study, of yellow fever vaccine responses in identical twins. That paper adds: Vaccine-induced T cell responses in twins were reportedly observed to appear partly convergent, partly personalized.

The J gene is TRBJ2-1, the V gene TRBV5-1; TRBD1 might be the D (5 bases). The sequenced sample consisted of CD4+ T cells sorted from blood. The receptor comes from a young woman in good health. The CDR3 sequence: CASSLIGANEQFF. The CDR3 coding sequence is TGCGCCAGCAGCTTGATTGGGGCGAATGAGCAGTTCTTC.